This T cell receptor beta chain was recorded in a study of cytomegalovirus exposure and HLA in healthy donors. Study background: Some 80 million unique TCRs from HLA-typed donors were held in an early data release. Study observations and caveats: Roughly even sequencing depth across donors was the assumption behind the presence/absence analyses.

A note on this clone: Its antigen remains unidentified.

Vbeta (60) and Jbeta (13) primers were used in the PCR. Measured with immunoSEQ multiplex PCR; TCRdb has only the in-frame clones, and not every one. Among approximately 210,000 clones listed, around 86% were seen once. The sequencing sample was made of PBMCs. The sequence was obtained from a woman in her forties or fifties in good health and CMV-seropositive.

The CDR3 reads CASSVYETGNTEAFF. DNA of the CDR3: TGTGCCAGTAGTGTATACGAGACAGGGAACACTGAAGCTTTCTTT. The gene calls are TRBV19 and TRBJ1-1; TRBD1 is a possible D gene (6 bases). Trimming pared 5 bases from V and 1 base from J, leaving 14 bases between. Germline CDR1 reads LNHDA; CDR2 reads SQIVND (reference sequence). This CDR3 is 15 amino acids long. Variable domain in full (rest from reference TRBV19 and TRBJ1-1): DGGITQSPKYLFRKEGQNVTLSCEQNLNHDAMYWYRQDPGQGLRLIYYSQIVNDFQKGDIAEGYSVSREKKESFPLTVTSAQKNPTAFYLCASSVYETGNTEAFFGQGTRLTVV.